This T cell receptor beta chain was captured by sequencing in a study of T-cell memory formation after mild COVID-19. Across the whole study: Each donor largely had its own TCR clusters. The study's findings and limits: Cross-reactive memory seemingly joined, as some responding clones were found in pre-infection memory.

Germline V gene sequence: CDR1 SGHTA, CDR2 FQGNSA. The V gene lost 5 bases and the J gene lost 7 bases, with 11 bases spanning the gap. The CDR3 loop spans 12 amino acids. On this clonotype: The antigen remains unidentified.

MiXCR was run by TCRdb on the 5' RACE reads, yielding one entry per CDR3 protein. Of a few hundred thousand distinct CDR3 sequences in the sample, 16% are singletons; the top ten hold 22%. This chain uses TRBV7-2 with TRBJ2-5; D not certain. Sequenced: PBMCs or a T cell subset sorted from them (not recorded which). This TCR was recovered from a man between 18 and 35 years old who had mild COVID-19 (a few samples of this study predate the infection). Cell type and time point are not known. CDR3: CASSPNTWTQYF. The CDR3 nucleotides are TGTGCCAGCAGCCCCAATACTTGGACCCAGTACTTC.